The 19 T cell receptor beta chains in this list originate from one sample, sequenced in a study of T cell responses to AZD1222 COVID-19 vaccine. The method was immunoSEQ multiplex PCR; TCRdb's version includes in-frame clones alone and lacks a portion of them. The sample lists about 140,000 clones; around 90% were seen once. The sample in question was peripheral blood, obtained 28 days after the second AZD1222 dose. Receptors were obtained from an adult who received the AZD1222 COVID-19 vaccine.

The chain carries TRBV7-9 and TRBJ2-1; 9 nucleotides agree with TRBD2. Germline V gene data show CDR1 as SEHNR and CDR2 as FQNEAQ (reference sequence). The length of the CDR3 is 15 residues. V shed 5 bases and J 8 bases; nucleotides not matched to a gene: 10. CDR3 coding DNA: TGTGCCAGCAGCCCGCGGGAGGGCCTGTGGGATGAGCAGTTCTTC. Translated, it gives CASSPREGLWDEQFF.

V is TRBV28 and J is TRBJ2-7, with D possibly called TRBD1 or TRBD2 (5 bases each). V dropped 6 bases and J dropped 3 bases, with 15 bases sitting between them. CDR1 and CDR2 (germline): MDHEN, SYDVKM. The CDR3 spans 14 residues. In DNA form, the CDR3 reads TGTGCCAGCAGCTATACCGGGACCAACTACGAGCAGTACTTC. Translation gives CASSYTGTNYEQYF.

V and J are TRBV15 and TRBJ1-5; D is uncertain. This CDR3 has 12 amino acids. CDR1 and CDR2 from the germline V gene are LNHNV and YYDKDF (reference sequence). The germline V and J ends were trimmed by 7 bases and 2 bases, with 6 bases remaining between them. The chain's CDR3 is CATMQGNQPQHF. CDR3 coding DNA: TGTGCCACCATGCAGGGCAATCAGCCCCAGCATTTT. Combining the CDR3 with reference TRBV15 and TRBJ1-5 gives the whole variable domain DAMVIQNPRYQVTQFGKPVTLSCSQTLNHNVMYWYQQKSSQAPKLLFHYYDKDFNNEADTPDNFQSRRPNTSFCFLDIRSPGLGDTAMYLCATMQGNQPQHFGDGTRLSIL.

In its sample, this clone was seen a few times. The chain recombines TRBV27 with TRBJ2-3; no definite D call. Germline V CDR1 and CDR2: MNHEY, SMNVEV (reference sequence). V was cut by 4 bases and J by 6 bases, with 8 bases left in between. CDR3 size: 12 residues. The CDR3 loop is CASSSRWDTQYF. CDR3 sequence (DNA): TGTGCCAGCAGTTCCCGGTGGGATACGCAGTATTTT.

This chain's CDR3 is CASGRRGRIGSGANVLTF. The CDR3 DNA reads as TGTGCCAGCGGTCGACGTGGACGAATCGGGTCTGGGGCCAACGTCCTGACTTTC. V usage is TRBV5-6 and J usage is TRBJ2-6; D is ambiguous. V lost 7 bases to trimming and J lost 1 base, with 21 bases between them. CDR3 length equals 18 residues. The germline V gene has CDR1 SGHDT and CDR2 YYEEEE.

The rearrangement joins TRBV5-4 to TRBJ2-2, with 9 nucleotides matching TRBD2. Germline V gene data show CDR1 as SGHNT and CDR2 as YYREEE (reference sequence). The CDR3 length is 17 residues. The trim removed 0 bases at V and 4 bases at J, leaving 7 bases unmatched. This chain's CDR3 is CASSLAWAGGGTGELFF. The CDR3 nucleotides are TGTGCCAGCAGCTTGGCCTGGGCGGGAGGGGGCACCGGGGAGCTGTTTTTT.

In this sample, this clone turned up a few times. This chain connects TRBV7-6 to TRBJ2-7, with 8 bases matching TRBD2. Germline CDR1 reads SGHVS; CDR2 reads FNYEAQ. The V segment lost 2 bases and the J segment 2 bases; nucleotides outside the gene matches: 11. CDR3 length: 17 residues. The CDR3 region has the DNA TGTGCCAGCAGCTTATTTAACTCTGCGGGGGGTACCTACGAGCAGTACTTC. Its translation: CASSLFNSAGGTYEQYF.

J is TRBJ1-1 and V is TRBV18; D is unresolved. The V gene lost 0 bases and the J gene lost 0 bases, with 11 bases spanning the gap. The CDR3 totals 16 residues. Germline V gives CDR1 KGHSH, CDR2 LQKENI. The CDR3 DNA follows: TGTGCCAGCTCACCACCCTCATGGAGACTGAACACTGAAGCTTTCTTT. This codes for CASSPPSWRLNTEAFF.

This clone was seen only once. The chain recombines TRBV19 with TRBJ1-2; the match to TRBD1 covers 12 bases. Germline V gives CDR1 LNHDA, CDR2 SQIVND (reference sequence). V lost 5 bases and J lost 7; bases outside the gene matches: 11. This CDR3 contains 16 residues. CDR3 DNA: TGTGCCAGTAGTCACCGGAGGGACAGGGGGCTCGGTGGCTACACCTTC. Translation gives CASSHRRDRGLGGYTF.

In its sample, this clone was seen a few times. This rearrangement joins TRBV5-1 to TRBJ2-7; D is ambiguous. The CDR3 is made up of 16 amino acids. The germline V gene has CDR1 SGHRS and CDR2 YFSETQ. V lost 2 bases and J 0 bases, leaving 15 bases between the germline ends. The CDR3 nucleotides are TGCGCCAGCAGCTTTGATTCGAGCCTTCTCTCCTACGAGCAGTACTTC. Protein product: CASSFDSSLLSYEQYF.

Remarks on this clone: At one boundary the junction diverges from the germline segment, which might be a read error. The chain is built from TRBV7-2 and TRBJ2-2; TRBD2 agrees at 8 bases. The germline V gene has CDR1 SGHTA and CDR2 FQGNSA. This CDR3 spans 19 amino acids. Here the CDR3 reads CASSLASAGGPLSTGELFF. In DNA, the CDR3 is TGTGCCAGCAGCCTAGCGTCTGCGGGGGGCCCGTTAAGCACCGGGGAGCTGTTTTTT.

This chain connects TRBV5-6 to TRBJ2-3, with D perhaps TRBD1 or TRBD2 (6 bases each). The CDR3 sequence is 14 residues long. V dropped 1 base and J dropped 2 bases, with 8 bases sitting between them. Germline V gene sequence: CDR1 SGHDT, CDR2 YYEEEE. CDR3 amino acids: CASSLTGATDTQYF. In DNA form, the CDR3 reads TGTGCCAGCAGCTTGACGGGGGCCACAGATACGCAGTATTTT.

The rearrangement uses TRBV7-9 and TRBJ1-1; TRBD1 matches 7 bases. The CDR3 totals 13 residues. J gave up 5 bases and V 6 bases, and 6 bases lay outside the gene matches. Germline CDR1 reads SEHNR; CDR2 reads FQNEAQ (reference sequence). The CDR3 region has the DNA TGTGCCAGCAGTTGGGTACAGGGGACTGAAGCTTTCTTT. Translated: CASSWVQGTEAFF.

V is TRBV20-1 and J is TRBJ1-4; 8 nucleotides align to TRBD1. Germline V gives CDR1 DFQATT, CDR2 SNEGSKA (reference sequence). This CDR3 is 11 amino acids long. J gave up 15 bases and V 3 bases, and 6 bases lay outside the gene matches. The CDR3 loop is CSARTGERVFF. The CDR3 bases are TGCAGTGCTAGGACAGGGGAGAGGGTGTTTTTT.

The chain uses TRBV14 and TRBJ1-1, with TRBD1 matching over 7 bases. Germline V CDR1 and CDR2: SGHDN, FVKESK. With V trimmed by 1 base and J by 3 bases, 8 bases remained unmatched. This CDR3 contains 16 residues. The DNA for the CDR3 is TGTGCCAGCAGCCAAGCTGGACAGGTGACGGACACTGAAGCTTTCTTT. It yields the protein CASSQAGQVTDTEAFF.

This clone occurred once. V usage is TRBV9 and J usage is TRBJ2-4; D unclear. The CDR3 is 15 residues long. Per the germline V gene, CDR1 is SGDLS and CDR2 is YYNGEE. V gave up 3 bases and J gave up 0 bases, with 10 bases separating them. The CDR3 bases are TGTGCCAGCAGCGCCGAAGCTCTAGCCAAAAACATTCAGTACTTC. Translated: CASSAEALAKNIQYF.

The rearrangement uses TRBV9 and TRBJ1-5; 8 nucleotides match TRBD1. CDR1 and CDR2 from the germline V gene are SGDLS and YYNGEE. V dropped 3 bases and J dropped 6; count of bases not matched to a gene: 5. CDR3 length equals 14 residues. CDR3 coding DNA: TGTGCCAGCAGCGCAGCAGGGGGCAGTCAGCCCCAGCATTTT. Translated, it gives CASSAAGGSQPQHF.

This clone has a handful of counts. The chain joins TRBV7-9 to TRBJ1-5; D may be TRBD1 (5 bases). Trimming left V 5 bases short and J 2 bases short, with 13 bases between. The germline V gene encodes CDR1 SEHNR and CDR2 FQNEAQ (reference sequence). The CDR3 loop spans 15 amino acids. The CDR3 nucleotides read TGTGCCAGCAGCCCACGGGGCGAAGGCAATCAGCCCCAGCATTTT. It encodes CASSPRGEGNQPQHF.

The chain has TRBV5-1 and TRBJ2-7; no reliable D call. The germline CDR1 and CDR2 sequences are SGHRS and YFSETQ. V was trimmed by 0 bases and J by 2 bases, leaving 9 bases between them. This CDR3 region has 14 residues. CDR3: CASSLAPGAYEQYF. The CDR3 region has the DNA TGCGCCAGCAGCTTGGCCCCCGGCGCCTACGAGCAGTACTTC.